Included here is one T cell receptor beta chain sequence, with context. These data originate in a study of early stage breast cancer tumors. About the research overall: Most of the 16 invasive tumors were ER+, PR+ and HER2-.

The length of the CDR3 is 14 residues. The V gene lost 1 base and the J gene lost 0 bases, with 6 bases spanning the gap. Germline V gene sequence: CDR1 SGHVS, CDR2 FNYEAQ. Data came from immunoSEQ multiplex PCR; TCRdb stores just in-frame clones and leaves some out. This table holds approximately 8,000 clones, approximately 67% found once. J is TRBJ1-1 and V is TRBV7-6, with D hard to call. Sequences were obtained from breast tumor tissue. This sequence was found in a person aged 70 to 79 with breast cancer. The CDR3 here is CASSLGEVNTEAFF. CDR3 sequence (DNA): TGTGCCAGCAGCTTAGGAGAGGTGAACACTGAAGCTTTCTTT.